Following are 17 T cell receptor beta chains from one sample sequenced in a study of blood T cell repertoires in COVID-19. TCRdb's copy holds only in-frame clones and misses some; the assay was immunoSEQ multiplex PCR. This repertoire shows roughly 190,000 clones, around 83% found once; its top ten account for about 5.7%. The source material was peripheral blood. These receptors all come from a woman between 35 and 50 years old with acute or convalescent COVID-19.

The chain carries TRBV29-1 and TRBJ2-1; D gene ambiguous. From germline, CDR1 is SQVTM and CDR2 ANQGSEA. The CDR3 totals 14 residues. V dropped 4 bases and J dropped 4 bases, with 14 bases sitting between them. CDR3 protein: CSVVQANSYNEQFF. CDR3 nucleotides: TGCAGCGTTGTCCAAGCAAACTCATACAATGAGCAGTTCTTC.

This clone was recorded a few times. The rearrangement joins TRBV10-3 to TRBJ1-3, with 7 bases fitting TRBD1. V was pared by 4 bases and J by 0 bases, with 0 bases of the junction left unmatched. The germline gives CDR1 ENHRY, CDR2 SYGVKD. This CDR3 spans 14 amino acids. CDR3 sequence reads: CAISGTGSGNTIYF. CDR3 nucleotides: TGTGCCATCAGTGGGACAGGCTCTGGAAACACCATATATTTT.

The V call is TRBV13, the J call TRBJ2-3; the match to TRBD2 covers 11 bases. This CDR3 spans 15 amino acids. Germline V gene sequence: CDR1 PRHDT, CDR2 FYEKMQ (reference sequence). V dropped 5 bases and J dropped 3; count of bases not matched to a gene: 4. The CDR3 coding sequence is TGTGCCAGCAGCCCGAGACTAGCGGGGACAGATACGCAGTATTTT. This codes for CASSPRLAGTDTQYF. The whole variable domain, remainder taken from reference TRBV13 and TRBJ2-3, is AAGVIQSPRHLIKEKRETATLKCYPIPRHDTVYWYQQGPGQDPQFLISFYEKMQSDKGSIPDRFSAQQFSDYHSELNMSSLELGDSALYFCASSPRLAGTDTQYFGPGTRLTVL.

In its sample, this clone was seen once. The chain has TRBV9 and TRBJ1-2; 7 bases fit TRBD1. The CDR3 has 13 amino acids. After removal of 3 bases from V and 4 bases from J, the junction contained 3 bases not matched to a gene. Per the germline V gene, CDR1 is SGDLS and CDR2 is YYNGEE. The CDR3 nucleotides read TGTGCCAGCAGCGCGACAGGGAGCTATGGCTACACCTTC. Protein sequence: CASSATGSYGYTF. Full variable domain (remainder filled in from reference TRBV9 and TRBJ1-2): DSGVTQTPKHLITATGQRVTLRCSPRSGDLSVYWYQQSLDQGLQFLIQYYNGEERAKGNILERFSAQQFPDLHSELNLSSLELGDSALYFCASSATGSYGYTFGSGTRLTVV.

The chain couples TRBV5-1 to TRBJ1-5, with TRBD1 matching 9 bases. In germline, CDR1 is SGHRS, CDR2 YFSETQ. The CDR3 loop spans 14 amino acids. With V trimmed by 6 bases and J by 7 bases, 8 bases remained unmatched. The CDR3 region has the DNA TGCGCCAGCACGGTAACAGGGGGCGAGCAGCCCCAGCATTTT. Its protein product is CASTVTGGEQPQHF.

The rearrangement links TRBV7-9 to TRBJ1-2, with D possibly matching TRBD1 (6 bases). Germline V gene data show CDR1 as SEHNR and CDR2 as FQNEAQ (reference sequence). Trimming shortened V by 5 bases and J by 4 bases, and 11 bases separated the two germline ends. The CDR3 is 13 residues long. The CDR3 protein is CASSVGQSYGYTF. The DNA of the CDR3 is TGTGCCAGCAGCGTAGGACAGAGCTATGGCTACACCTTC.

The count of this clone is one. V and J are TRBV11-2 and TRBJ1-6, with 7 bases fitting TRBD1. J was trimmed by 5 bases and V by 3 bases; bases with no gene match: 7. The CDR3 has 16 residues. CDR1 is SGHAT and CDR2 is FQNNGV in the germline V gene. CDR3 coding DNA: TGTGCCAGCAGCTTCCGTCGGGACAGTAATAATTCACCCCTCCACTTT. Translation gives CASSFRRDSNNSPLHF.

This clone has only one observation. V usage is TRBV18 and J usage is TRBJ1-5; weak D call: TRBD1 (5 bases). The CDR3 has 13 amino acids. The V and J ends lost 4 bases and 4 bases respectively, with 8 bases between them. CDR1 KGHSH and CDR2 LQKENI come from the germline V gene. In nucleotides, the CDR3 is TGTGCCAGCTCACTACGACAGAATCAGCCCCAGCATTTT. Amino acid sequence: CASSLRQNQPQHF.

The J gene is TRBJ1-1, the V gene TRBV5-4, with a tentative D call TRBD1 (6 bases). This CDR3 contains 16 residues. Germline V gene sequence: CDR1 SGHNT, CDR2 YYREEE (reference sequence). The ends were cut back, 0 bases at V and 0 bases at J, with 12 bases in the middle. CDR3 sequence (DNA): TGTGCCAGCAGCTTGGCCAGGGGAACCCTGAACACTGAAGCTTTCTTT. Amino acid sequence: CASSLARGTLNTEAFF.

The V and J genes are TRBV5-1 and TRBJ2-5, with 9 bases matching TRBD1. V lost 4 bases to trimming and J lost 5 bases; unmatched junction nucleotides: 9. The germline V gene has CDR1 SGHRS and CDR2 YFSETQ. The CDR3 consists of 15 residues. In DNA, the CDR3 is TGCGCCAGCAGCCTAAACAGGGGGCTCGGGGAGACCCAGTACTTC. Amino acids: CASSLNRGLGETQYF.

The CDR3 bases are TGTGCCATCACTGGGAGTAGCAATCAGCCCCAGCATTTT. Amino acids: CAITGSSNQPQHF. The genes are TRBV10-3 and TRBJ1-5, with no clear D. CDR1 is ENHRY and CDR2 is SYGVKD in the germline V gene. V gave up 7 bases and J gave up 0 bases, with 7 bases separating them. The CDR3 has 13 amino acids.

The rearrangement uses TRBV7-8 and TRBJ1-2; D not resolved. Germline CDR1 and CDR2: SGHVS and FQNEAQ. Trimming pared 3 bases from V and 3 bases from J, leaving 14 bases between. The CDR3 loop spans 15 amino acids. The CDR3 DNA follows: TGTGCCAGCAGCTTTGGGTCCGGGTTTGACTATGGCTACACCTTC. Translated, it gives CASSFGSGFDYGYTF.

This clone was observed a single time. This chain links TRBV19 with TRBJ2-1; D perhaps matches TRBD1 (5 bases). CDR1 is LNHDA, CDR2 SQIVND, per germline (reference sequence). V dropped 2 bases and J dropped 4 bases, with 12 bases sitting between them. The length of the CDR3 is 15 residues. CDR3 region: CASSIPQKGYNEQFF. The DNA for the CDR3 is TGTGCCAGTAGTATACCCCAGAAGGGGTACAATGAGCAGTTCTTC.

The chain links TRBV28 to TRBJ1-5; no definite D call. The CDR3 runs 15 residues. Trimming removed 1 base from V and 6 bases from J, with 13 bases in between. Germline V gene data show CDR1 as MDHEN and CDR2 as SYDVKM. The CDR3 DNA reads TGTGCCAGCAGTTTATCCACAGTAGGAACTCAGCCCCAGCATTTT. Encoded protein: CASSLSTVGTQPQHF.

As concerns this clone: At one end the junction does not follow the germline gene, possibly because of a read error. The chain recombines TRBV7-9 with TRBJ1-1; no reliable D call. Per the germline V gene, CDR1 is SEHNR and CDR2 is FQNEAQ (reference sequence). The CDR3 consists of 11 residues. The CDR3, as DNA: TGTGCCAGCAGCTTAGCCGGAAGCTCGGGCTTT. It translates to CASSLAGSSGF. The full variable domain, in which reference TRBV7-9 and TRBJ1-1 provide the parts outside the CDR3, is DTGVSQNPRHKITKRGQNVTFRCDPISEHNRLYWYRQTLGQGPEFLTYFQNEAQLEKSRLLSDRFSAERPKGSFSTLEIQRTEQGDSAMYLCASSLAGSSGFGQGTRLTVV.

The chain links TRBV5-4 to TRBJ2-3, with 9 bases fitting TRBD1. The length of the CDR3 is 16 residues. Germline assignment: CDR1 SGHNT and CDR2 YYREEE (reference sequence). Trimming removed 4 bases from V and 2 bases from J; junction bases left unmatched: 8. The CDR3 region is CASSLTGQGTTDTQYF. CDR3 bases: TGTGCCAGCAGCCTTACCGGACAGGGGACCACAGATACGCAGTATTTT.

The V gene is TRBV19, the J gene TRBJ2-5; 7 bases are shared with TRBD1. Germline V gene sequence: CDR1 LNHDA, CDR2 SQIVND (reference sequence). V gave up 6 bases and J gave up 4 bases; unmatched junction bases: 11. This CDR3 is built from 15 residues. CDR3 loop: CASSVTNRGGETQYF. CDR3 bases: TGTGCCAGTAGCGTCACAAACAGGGGTGGAGAGACCCAGTACTTC.